The T cell receptor beta chain described here comes from a study of blood T cell repertoires in COVID-19. Overall study: There were acute and convalescent COVID-19 samples, and they came from the United States, Italy and Spain.

V was pared by 0 bases and J by 12 bases, with 16 bases between. Germline V gene lookup returns CDR1 SGHNT and CDR2 YYREEE (reference sequence). The CDR3 loop spans 14 amino acids. TCRdb's table, derived via immunoSEQ multiplex PCR, lists solely in-frame clones and lacks some. Seen here are some 300,000 clones, 88% observed once, and the top ten hold 0.75% to 1%. Clinical histories supplied by participants themselves formed the basis of cohort assignment. Sequences were obtained from PBMCs or T cells enriched from blood (not recorded which). The receptor was derived from a woman aged 30 to 39 who had recovered from COVID-19. The chain couples TRBV5-4 to TRBJ2-1; tentatively, D is TRBD1 (8 bases). This CDR3 reads CASSLEQGEGVQFF. CDR3 DNA sequence: TGTGCCAGCAGCTTGGAACAGGGGGAGGGGGTGCAGTTCTTC.